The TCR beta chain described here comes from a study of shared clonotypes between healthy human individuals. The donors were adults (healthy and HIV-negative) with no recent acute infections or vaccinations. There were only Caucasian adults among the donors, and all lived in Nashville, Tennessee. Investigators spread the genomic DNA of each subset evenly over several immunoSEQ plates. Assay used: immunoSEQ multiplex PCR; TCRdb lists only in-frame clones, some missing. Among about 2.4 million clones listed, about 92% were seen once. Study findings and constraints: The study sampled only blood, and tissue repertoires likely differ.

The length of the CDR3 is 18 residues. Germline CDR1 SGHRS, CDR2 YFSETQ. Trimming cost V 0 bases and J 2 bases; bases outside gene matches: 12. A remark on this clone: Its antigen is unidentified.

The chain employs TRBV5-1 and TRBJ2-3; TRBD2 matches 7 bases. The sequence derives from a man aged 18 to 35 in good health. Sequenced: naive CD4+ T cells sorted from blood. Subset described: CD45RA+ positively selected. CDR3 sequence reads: CASSLAVGAGEITDTQYF. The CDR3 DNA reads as TGCGCCAGCAGCTTGGCCGTCGGGGCGGGGGAGATCACAGATACGCAGTATTTT.